Listed below are T cell receptor beta chains from one sample, sequenced in a study of CD8+ T cells in alopecia areata. Measured with immunoSEQ multiplex PCR; TCRdb has only the in-frame clones, and not every one. The sample gives under 70,000 clones, around 96% of which show up once; about a quarter is in the top ten. The sample was CD8+ T cells sorted from blood, taken at week 0. The receptors come from a human donor with alopecia areata. Both conserved end residues are part of each CDR3. Each record gives: V gene, D gene, clone size, J gene, CDR3 protein, CDR3 DNA. D genes are given only for firm matches. Clone size is stated in some rows and not others, as once, few, many or a class when expanded.

>TRBV7-3|TRBD2|-|TRBJ2-7
CASSVGLAVYEQYF
TGTGCCAGCAGCGTGGGACTAGCGGTCTACGAGCAGTACTTC
>TRBV11-2|-|once|TRBJ2-3
CASSPRQTTDTQYF
TGTGCCAGCAGCCCGCGACAGACCACAGATACGCAGTATTTT
>TRBV29-1|-|-|TRBJ2-1
CSGLGGGSDEQFF
TGCAGCGGTCTGGGGGGGGGCTCCGATGAGCAGTTCTTC
>TRBV11-3|-|-|TRBJ1-1
CASSTFPNTEAFF
TGTGCCAGCAGCACCTTTCCGAACACTGAAGCTTTCTTT
>TRBV5-1|-|-|TRBJ1-2
CASSSGVDYGYTF
TGCGCCAGCAGCTCTGGAGTGGACTATGGCTACACCTTC
>TRBV5-1|-|once|TRBJ1-2
CASSLPSGYGYTF
TGCGCCAGCAGCCTTCCCTCGGGGTACGGCTACACCTTC
>TRBV7-9|-|-|TRBJ2-7
CASSLGQLYEQYF
TGTGCCAGCAGCCTCGGACAGCTTTACGAGCAGTACTTC
>TRBV13|-|-|TRBJ2-5
CASREQGVETQYF
TGTGCCAGCAGAGAACAGGGAGTAGAGACCCAGTACTTC
>TRBV7-9|-|-|TRBJ2-2
CASSLLVNTGELFF
TGTGCCAGCAGCTTATTGGTCAACACCGGGGAGCTGTTTTTT
>TRBV10-3|-|-|TRBJ2-3
CAISNTRTDTQYF
TGTGCCATCAGTAACACCCGCACAGATACGCAGTATTTT
>TRBV4-1|-|-|TRBJ2-1
CASSGRSYNEQFF
TGCGCCAGCAGCGGGCGGTCCTACAATGAGCAGTTCTTC
>TRBV7-2|-|few|TRBJ2-7
CASSFGTTYEQYF
TGTGCCAGCAGCTTCGGGACGACCTACGAGCAGTACTTC
>TRBV29-1|-|-|TRBJ2-7
CSVELQTPYEQYF
TGCAGCGTTGAGCTACAGACTCCTTACGAGCAGTACTTC